The clone carrying this T cell receptor beta chain came up once. The CDR3 has 12 residues. The V gene's germline CDR1 is SQVTM and CDR2 ANQGSEA. V was clipped by 7 bases and J by 7 bases; unmatched bases: 3. Using immunoSEQ multiplex PCR, the repertoire was profiled, and TCRdb retains in-frame clones only, with some absent. The sample has roughly 290,000 clones; 90% are singletons. The sample originates from a study of blood T cell repertoires in COVID-19. A Seattle source enrolled patients during active infection and followed them longitudinally. The TCR sequence derives from a woman aged 30 to 39 with COVID-19, enrolled during active disease. The material sequenced was peripheral blood. The V and J genes are TRBV29-1 and TRBJ1-4; 10 bases match TRBD1. DNA of the CDR3: TGCAGCGGGACAGGGGGGGGTGAAAAACTGTTTTTT. Translation gives CSGTGGGEKLFF.